Following are 24 T cell receptor beta chains from one sample sequenced in a study of blood T cell repertoires in COVID-19. Using immunoSEQ multiplex PCR, the repertoire was profiled, and TCRdb retains in-frame clones only, with some absent. This sample yields around 280,000 clones, of which 85% to 90% are seen a single time; approximately 12% belongs to the top ten. Sequencing was done on a sample of peripheral blood. These receptor sequences come from a woman in her twenties or thirties with COVID-19, enrolled during active disease.

The chain joins TRBV9 to TRBJ1-3; a weak D match, TRBD1 (6 bases). The CDR3 sequence is 15 residues long. Germline V lookup: CDR1 SGDLS, CDR2 YYNGEE. The V end was cut by 3 bases, the J end by 4 bases, with 14 bases between. The CDR3 loop is CASSALQQGGNTIYF. CDR3 coding DNA: TGTGCCAGCAGCGCCCTCCAACAGGGAGGAAACACCATATATTTT.

The chain has TRBV11-2 and TRBJ2-1; D possibly corresponds to TRBD1 (6 bases). CDR1 and CDR2 from the germline V gene are SGHAT and FQNNGV. This CDR3 is built from 14 residues. V lost 1 base to trimming and J lost 9 bases, with 13 bases between them. Written as DNA, the CDR3 is TGTGCCAGCAGCTTAGGGACAGTCGGGACTGAGCAGTTCTTC. Translating gives CASSLGTVGTEQFF.

This clone has more than one count but fewer than ten. This chain uses TRBV12-3 or TRBV12-4 with TRBJ1-1; D is unclear. The V end lost 4 bases, the J end lost 0 bases, and 6 bases lay between the germline ends. This CDR3 is 13 amino acids long. CDR3 in DNA: TGTGCCAGCAGTTCACAGATGAACACTGAAGCTTTCTTT. It encodes CASSSQMNTEAFF.

V is TRBV10-2 and J is TRBJ2-3, with D possibly matching TRBD2 (6 bases). This CDR3 is built from 14 residues. Looked up from germline, CDR1 is WSHSY and CDR2 is SAAADI. V was shortened by 3 bases and J by 2 bases, with 9 bases between the two germline ends. For the CDR3, the DNA is TGCGCCAGCAGTGACGGGACTCTCACAGATACGCAGTATTTT. Translating it yields CASSDGTLTDTQYF.

The gene calls are TRBV5-1 and TRBJ2-6; TRBD1 matches 9 bases. There are 16 residues in the CDR3. V lost 4 bases and J lost 2; bases outside the gene matches: 4. The germline V gene has CDR1 SGHRS and CDR2 YFSETQ. CDR3 protein: CASSPRTGAGANVLTF. The CDR3 DNA is TGCGCCAGCAGCCCACGGACAGGGGCTGGGGCCAACGTCCTGACTTTC.

The rearrangement joins TRBV28 to TRBJ2-7, with D unclear. V was trimmed by 3 bases and J by 2 bases, leaving 17 bases between them. The CDR3 has 16 residues. CDR1 and CDR2 (germline): MDHEN, SYDVKM. CDR3 bases: TGTGCCAGCAGTTTTGGTTGGGCCACTCATACCTACGAGCAGTACTTC. This codes for CASSFGWATHTYEQYF.

This sequence joins TRBV4-1 and TRBJ2-1, with 9 positions matching TRBD1. The J segment lost 6 bases and the V segment lost 2 bases, leaving 5 bases of the junction unmatched. CDR1 MGHRA and CDR2 YSYEKL come from the germline V gene. The CDR3 spans 15 residues. CDR3 coding DNA: TGCGCCAGCAGCCAACCGGGACAGGGCCCCAATGAGCAGTTCTTC. It yields the protein CASSQPGQGPNEQFF.

The rearrangement uses TRBV7-9 and TRBJ1-2; D not certain. CDR1 is SEHNR and CDR2 is FQNEAQ in the germline V gene (reference sequence). The CDR3 consists of 17 residues. Trimming shortened V by 4 bases and J by 0 bases, and 18 bases separated the two germline ends. CDR3 nucleotide sequence: TGTGCCAGCAGCTCATCTAGGTACGGAGCGGCTAACTATGGCTACACCTTC. Translating gives CASSSSRYGAANYGYTF.

V is TRBV2 and J is TRBJ2-4; maybe TRBD2 (5 bases). The CDR3 is made up of 14 amino acids. Germline CDR1 reads SNHLY; CDR2 reads FYNNEI. V was shortened by 1 base and J by 7 bases, with 11 bases between the two germline ends. CDR3 nucleotide sequence: TGTGCCAGCAGTGAAGTAGGTGGACTTAACATTCAGTACTTC. It yields the protein CASSEVGGLNIQYF.

This clone was recorded only once. The V and J genes are TRBV27 and TRBJ1-2; D may be TRBD1 (6 bases). The CDR3 extends over 15 amino acids. The germline V and J ends were trimmed by 5 bases and 5 bases, with 18 bases remaining between them. Germline V gene sequence: CDR1 MNHEY, CDR2 SMNVEV (reference sequence). CDR3 DNA: TGTGCCAGCAGTCAAGACTTACAGGGAGGGTATGGCTACACCTTC. It encodes CASSQDLQGGYGYTF.

The chain couples TRBV5-6 to TRBJ2-3; maybe TRBD2 (6 bases). Trimming removed 0 bases from V and 7 bases from J, with 15 bases in between. Germline lookup yields CDR1 SGHDT and CDR2 YYEEEE. The CDR3 spans 15 residues. The CDR3 loop reads CASSLVGGARHTQYF. CDR3 nucleotide sequence: TGTGCCAGCAGCTTGGTGGGGGGAGCCAGGCATACGCAGTATTTT.

The sample holds a few counts of this clone. The rearrangement uses TRBV28 and TRBJ1-4; TRBD1 is a possible D gene (5 bases). The CDR3 sequence is 16 residues long. Trimming took 6 bases from V and 0 from J, leaving 14 bases between them. CDR1 is MDHEN, CDR2 SYDVKM, per germline. CDR3 coding DNA: TGTGCCAGCAGCCCCCTCGAGACAGCAACTAATGAAAAACTGTTTTTT. This gives the protein CASSPLETATNEKLFF.

The rearrangement uses TRBV6-5 and TRBJ2-1; possibly TRBD1 for D (6 bases). This CDR3 comprises 16 residues. Trimming stripped 4 bases from V and 2 bases from J, with 15 bases between. In germline, CDR1 is MNHEY, CDR2 SVGAGI. The CDR3 reads CASSLRTELTYNEQFF. DNA for the CDR3: TGTGCCAGCAGTTTACGGACAGAATTAACCTACAATGAGCAGTTCTTC.

The J gene is TRBJ2-1, the V gene TRBV5-1; 14 bases line up with TRBD2. The germline gives CDR1 SGHRS, CDR2 YFSETQ. V shed 4 bases, J shed 6 bases, and the junction held 3 bases outside the gene matches. The length of the CDR3 is 15 residues. CDR3 region: CASSPGLAGVNEQFF. The DNA of the CDR3 is TGCGCCAGCAGCCCGGGACTAGCGGGGGTCAATGAGCAGTTCTTC.

DNA of the CDR3: TGTGCCAGCAGTTTAAGGGGGGGGGCAGGAGATACGCAGTATTTT. It translates to CASSLRGGAGDTQYF. V is TRBV28 and J is TRBJ2-3; tentatively, D is TRBD2 (7 bases). V lost 2 bases and J 5 bases, leaving 14 bases between the germline ends. Germline V gene data show CDR1 as MDHEN and CDR2 as SYDVKM. This CDR3 contains 15 residues.

V gene TRBV4-1 combines with J gene TRBJ1-3, with 7 bases fitting TRBD1. Germline V gives CDR1 MGHRA, CDR2 YSYEKL. The CDR3 is 16 amino acids. Unmatched junction bases numbered 5, after V lost 3 bases and J lost 0 bases. The CDR3 loop reads CASSQASGGSGNTIYF. In DNA form, the CDR3 reads TGCGCCAGCAGCCAGGCCTCAGGGGGCTCTGGAAACACCATATATTTT.

The chain employs TRBV6-5 and TRBJ2-3; tentative D call: TRBD2 (5 bases). Per germline, CDR1 MNHEY and CDR2 SVGAGI. The V gene lost 8 bases and the J gene lost 1 base, with 13 bases spanning the gap. The CDR3 is 14 residues long. The CDR3 sequence: CASSTYSGTDTQYF. The CDR3 coding sequence is TGTGCCAGCTCCACCTATAGCGGCACAGATACGCAGTATTTT.

The chain employs TRBV29-1 and TRBJ2-7, with TRBD1 matching over 7 bases. This CDR3 spans 13 amino acids. V gave up 6 bases and J gave up 3 bases; unmatched junction bases: 8. Germline CDR1 SQVTM, CDR2 ANQGSEA. This chain's CDR3 is CSVYRGNDYEQYF. The CDR3 bases are TGCAGCGTGTACAGGGGTAACGACTACGAGCAGTACTTC.

This sequence joins TRBV6-5 and TRBJ1-5; no definite D call. Germline V lookup: CDR1 MNHEY, CDR2 SVGAGI. This CDR3 comprises 13 residues. V gave up 4 bases and J gave up 6 bases, with 10 bases separating them. This chain's CDR3 is CASSSTGSQPQHF. CDR3 nucleotide sequence: TGTGCCAGCAGTTCAACCGGGAGTCAGCCCCAGCATTTT.

This chain connects TRBV7-8 to TRBJ1-1; D is unclear. Germline loops: CDR1 SGHVS, CDR2 FQNEAQ. The CDR3 totals 12 residues. V was shortened by 5 bases and J by 8 bases, with 12 bases between the two germline ends. CDR3 DNA: TGTGCCAGCAGCCCCCTCGGTTTGGAAGCTTTCTTT. Its translation: CASSPLGLEAFF.

The chain has TRBV5-6 and TRBJ1-4; TRBD1 aligns across 7 bases. Germline CDR1 and CDR2: SGHDT and YYEEEE. The CDR3 has 14 residues. With 0 bases clipped from V and 4 bases from J, the junction kept 0 bases outside the gene matches. DNA of the CDR3: TGTGCCAGCAGCTTGGGACAGGGTAATGAAAAACTGTTTTTT. Protein product: CASSLGQGNEKLFF.

The J gene is TRBJ1-2, the V gene TRBV12-3 or TRBV12-4; D uncertain. CDR3 size: 13 residues. Deletions cut 5 bases from V and 7 bases from J, with 14 bases between. The DNA of the CDR3 is TGTGCCAGCAGTCCTGGGGAGCGTAGTGGCTACACCTTC. Encoded protein: CASSPGERSGYTF.

V gene TRBV6-1 combines with J gene TRBJ1-2; 9 bases are shared with TRBD1. The junction had 12 bases not matched to a gene; V was cut back by 3 bases and J by 4 bases. The CDR3 consists of 17 residues. Per germline, CDR1 MNHNS and CDR2 SASEGT. The CDR3 DNA reads as TGTGCCAGCAGTGAGACGGGGACAGGGCTGGGAGTCTATGGCTACACCTTC. This encodes CASSETGTGLGVYGYTF.

The chain combines TRBV2 with TRBJ2-2; 10 bases align to TRBD2. The CDR3 has 15 amino acids. CDR1 is SNHLY and CDR2 is FYNNEI in the germline V gene. V lost 7 bases to trimming and J lost 2 bases; unmatched junction nucleotides: 4. CDR3 protein: CASKGLAANTGELFF. The CDR3 nucleotides read TGTGCCAGCAAAGGACTAGCGGCTAACACCGGGGAGCTGTTTTTT.